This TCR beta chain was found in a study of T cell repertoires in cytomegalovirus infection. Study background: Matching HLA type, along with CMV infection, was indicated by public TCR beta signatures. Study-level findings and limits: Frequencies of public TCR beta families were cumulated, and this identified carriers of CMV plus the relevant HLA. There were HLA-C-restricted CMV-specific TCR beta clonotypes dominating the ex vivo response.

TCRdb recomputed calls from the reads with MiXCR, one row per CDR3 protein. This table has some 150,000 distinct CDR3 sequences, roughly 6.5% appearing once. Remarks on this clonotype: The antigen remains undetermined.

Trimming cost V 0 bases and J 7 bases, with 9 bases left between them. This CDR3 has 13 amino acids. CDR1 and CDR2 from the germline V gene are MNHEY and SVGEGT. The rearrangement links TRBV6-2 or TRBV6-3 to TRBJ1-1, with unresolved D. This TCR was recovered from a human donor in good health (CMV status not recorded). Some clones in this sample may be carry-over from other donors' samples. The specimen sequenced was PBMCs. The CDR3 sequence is CASSYSSPDEAFF. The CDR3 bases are TGTGCCAGCAGTTACTCGAGCCCCGATGAAGCTTTCTTT.